This passage covers 18 T cell receptor beta chains from one sample sequenced in a study of T cells after yellow fever vaccination. TCRdb re-called the 5' RACE reads through MiXCR, storing one row per CDR3 protein. The sample consists of around 590,000 distinct CDR3 sequences, about 12% of them appearing once. The material sequenced was PBMCs, taken on the day of the yellow fever booster vaccination. Source of these receptors: a man aged 25-45 years who received the YFV17D yellow fever vaccine.

This chain's CDR3 is CASRGGGIEQYF. The CDR3 DNA reads TGTGCCAGCAGAGGAGGGGGGATCGAGCAGTACTTC. This chain joins TRBV14 and TRBJ2-7; D possibly matches TRBD1 or TRBD2 (6 bases each). The V end lost 6 bases, the J end lost 6 bases, and 12 bases lay between the germline ends. CDR1 and CDR2 (germline): SGHDN, FVKESK. The CDR3 consists of 12 residues.

This clonotype was recorded at least ten times. One end of the junction is discordant with germline, which a read error may explain. The rearrangement joins TRBV5-1 to TRBJ2-5; TRBD2 matches at 8 bases. This CDR3 region has 13 residues. CDR1 and CDR2 from the germline V gene are SGHRS and YFSETQ. The CDR3 DNA reads as TGTGCCAGCAGCCTTAGCGGGAAAGAGACCCAGTACTTC. Encoded protein: CASSLSGKETQYF.

This clonotype was found a few times. J is TRBJ2-1 and V is TRBV9; D gene ambiguous. There are 13 residues in the CDR3. Between the trimmed V and J ends, which lost 1 base and 7 bases, there was a span of 9 bases. Germline CDR1 SGDLS, CDR2 YYNGEE. CDR3 loop: CASSVSASNEQFF. In nucleotides, the CDR3 is TGTGCCAGCAGCGTAAGCGCGAGTAATGAGCAGTTCTTC.

This clonotype has only a few counts. The V call is TRBV12-3 or TRBV12-4, the J call TRBJ1-3; D uncertain. This CDR3 contains 15 residues. V lost 3 bases and J lost 4, with 13 bases in between. The chain's CDR3 is CASSFAGRVGNTIYF. The CDR3 nucleotides are TGTGCCAGCAGTTTTGCGGGAAGGGTCGGAAACACCATATATTTT.

V is TRBV6-1 and J is TRBJ2-7; TRBD2 agrees at 7 bases. From germline, CDR1 is MNHNS and CDR2 SASEGT. Losses at the gene ends were 6 bases for V and 0 bases for J; bases not matched to a gene: 5. The CDR3 runs 14 residues. The chain's CDR3 is CASRSSGDSYEQYF. The CDR3 DNA reads TGTGCCAGCAGGTCGAGCGGGGACTCCTACGAGCAGTACTTC.

V usage is TRBV28 and J usage is TRBJ2-7; the D is unclear. This CDR3 comprises 13 residues. The germline V gene has CDR1 MDHEN and CDR2 SYDVKM. V lost 7 bases to trimming and J lost 3 bases, with 13 bases between them. The CDR3 sequence is CASTLSKVYEQYF. As DNA, the CDR3 is TGTGCCAGCACCCTCTCTAAGGTCTACGAGCAGTACTTC.

V and J are TRBV9 and TRBJ1-1, with D uncertain. The CDR3 contains 16 residues. CDR1 SGDLS and CDR2 YYNGEE come from the germline V gene. V was clipped by 0 bases and J by 4 bases, with 16 bases between them. The CDR3 is CASSVVGGSEGTEAFF. DNA for the CDR3: TGTGCCAGCAGCGTAGTTGGTGGCAGTGAGGGCACTGAAGCTTTCTTT.

This clonotype has a handful of counts. This chain links TRBV29-1 with TRBJ1-6, with D possibly matching TRBD1 (6 bases). The CDR3 loop spans 13 amino acids. V was clipped by 5 bases and J by 10 bases, with 15 bases between them. The V gene's germline CDR1 is SQVTM and CDR2 ANQGSEA. The CDR3 spells CSVSTGPTSPLHF. In DNA form, the CDR3 reads TGCAGCGTTTCGACAGGACCGACCTCACCCCTCCACTTT.

The sample holds many counts of this clonotype. This chain joins TRBV18 and TRBJ2-3; tentative D call: TRBD2 (5 bases). CDR1 KGHSH and CDR2 LQKENI come from the germline V gene. Trimming stripped 4 bases from V and 1 base from J, with 12 bases between. The CDR3 spans 15 residues. CDR3 bases: TGTGCCAGCTCACAAGGGCTGGAGGGCACAGATACGCAGTATTTT. Translated: CASSQGLEGTDTQYF. Based on the CDR3 plus reference TRBV18 and TRBJ2-3, the full variable domain is NAGVMQNPRHLVRRRGQEARLRCSPMKGHSHVYWYRQLPEEGLKFMVYLQKENIIDESGMPKERFSAEFPKEGPSILRIQQVVRGDSAAYFCASSQGLEGTDTQYFGPGTRLTVL.

This clonotype was seen at least ten times. The rearrangement joins TRBV7-2 to TRBJ1-1; 7 bases agree with TRBD1. The CDR3 spans 16 residues. Trimming took 4 bases from V and 11 from J; bases not matched to a gene: 19. Per germline, CDR1 SGHTA and CDR2 FQGNSA. The CDR3 loop reads CASSYLGEGRGRSAFF. The DNA of the CDR3 is TGTGCCAGCAGCTACCTAGGGGAGGGGAGGGGGCGTTCGGCTTTCTTT.

This clonotype has more than one count but fewer than ten. This chain links TRBV11-2 with TRBJ2-3; D unresolved. CDR3 length: 15 amino acids. V was pared by 5 bases and J by 1 base, with 13 bases between. Germline lookup yields CDR1 SGHAT and CDR2 FQNNGV. Written as DNA, the CDR3 is TGTGCCAGCAGCACCCGGTCAGGCGGCACAGATACGCAGTATTTT. Residues: CASSTRSGGTDTQYF.

The J gene is TRBJ2-2, the V gene TRBV5-1; D might be TRBD2 (5 bases). The CDR3 consists of 15 residues. Germline V gene sequence: CDR1 SGHRS, CDR2 YFSETQ. V lost 3 bases and J 2 bases, leaving 11 bases between the germline ends. CDR3: CASSSQPGNTGELFF. CDR3 nucleotide sequence: TGCGCCAGCAGCTCTCAGCCGGGAAACACCGGGGAGCTGTTTTTT.

This chain joins TRBV24-1 and TRBJ1-2; possibly TRBD1 for D (5 bases). Germline V CDR1 and CDR2: KGHDR, SFDVKD. The V and J ends lost 6 bases and 6 bases respectively, with 13 bases between them. The CDR3 runs to 13 residues. DNA of the CDR3: TGTGCCACCAGTCTGGGGCCGATGGATGGCTACACCTTC. This gives the protein CATSLGPMDGYTF.

The table lists this clonotype with many counts. The rearrangement uses TRBV20-1 and TRBJ1-5; D is undetermined. The germline V gene encodes CDR1 DFQATT and CDR2 SNEGSKA (reference sequence). V dropped 7 bases and J dropped 7 bases, with 17 bases sitting between them. The CDR3 has 13 amino acids. The CDR3 bases are TGCAGTGTTAAAAGTTTCGGCGGCCAGCCCCAGCATTTT. It translates to CSVKSFGGQPQHF.

The V gene is TRBV6-5, the J gene TRBJ2-3; TRBD1 matches at 7 bases. This CDR3 has 15 amino acids. CDR1 MNHEY and CDR2 SVGAGI come from the germline V gene. V lost 2 bases to trimming and J lost 4 bases; unmatched junction nucleotides: 6. Written as DNA, the CDR3 is TGTGCCAGCAGTTACCTACAGGGGAGACCAGATACGCAGTATTTT. Translated, it gives CASSYLQGRPDTQYF.

This clonotype has ten or more counts. The V and J genes are TRBV27 and TRBJ1-1, with D unclear. CDR1 and CDR2 (germline): MNHEY, SMNVEV (reference sequence). The CDR3 has 13 amino acids. V was pared by 3 bases and J by 0 bases, with 5 bases between. The CDR3 bases are TGTGCCAGCAGTTTGGTCATGAACACTGAAGCTTTCTTT. This translates into CASSLVMNTEAFF.

The genes are TRBV7-9 and TRBJ1-4; D gene ambiguous. Germline lookup yields CDR1 SEHNR and CDR2 FQNEAQ (reference sequence). The V and J ends lost 2 bases and 8 bases respectively, with 6 bases between them. This CDR3 region has 12 residues. CDR3 sequence (DNA): TGTGCCAGCAGCTTACTTGCCGAAAAACTGTTTTTT. Protein product: CASSLLAEKLFF. The complete variable domain, with remaining parts taken from reference TRBV7-9 and TRBJ1-4, reads DTGVSQNPRHKITKRGQNVTFRCDPISEHNRLYWYRQTLGQGPEFLTYFQNEAQLEKSRLLSDRFSAERPKGSFSTLEIQRTEQGDSAMYLCASSLLAEKLFFGSGTQLSVL.

This clonotype was recorded a few times. V is TRBV6-1 and J is TRBJ2-3; possible D gene TRBD2, 5 bases. CDR1 is MNHNS and CDR2 is SASEGT in the germline V gene. Trimming cost V 7 bases and J 1 base, with 12 bases left between them. The CDR3 is 14 residues long. The CDR3 DNA sequence: TGTGCCAGCAAACTAGGGTCGGGCACAGATACGCAGTATTTT. Translation gives CASKLGSGTDTQYF.